These T cell receptor beta chains were read from a single sample in a study of blood T cell repertoires in COVID-19. Sequencing was performed with immunoSEQ multiplex PCR; in TCRdb, only in-frame clones are kept and a portion is missing. The sample gives fewer than 180,000 clones, 80% to 90% of which show up once; roughly 3% is in the top ten. The sample consisted of peripheral blood. These receptors were taken from a man aged 65-85 years with acute or convalescent COVID-19. Each CDR3 is given with its conserved first and last residue. Fields, in order: D gene, V gene, clone size, J gene, CDR3 DNA, CDR3 protein. A D gene is named only where the DNA matches it firmly. A row's size may be missing; if present it is once, few, many or a size class.

TRBD1,TRBV2,once,TRBJ1-3,TGTGCCAGCAGTGGGACAGGGGGCGTTCATGGAAACACCATATATTTT,CASSGTGGVHGNTIYF
-,TRBV5-4,once,TRBJ2-3,TGTGCCAGCAGCTTGAGGGTTGCGGGATCTAGCACAGATACGCAGTATTTT,CASSLRVAGSSTDTQYF
-,TRBV3-1/TRBV3-2,once,TRBJ2-1,TGTGCCAGCAGCCAAGATAAGGGGCTACTTTCCTACAATGAGCAGTTCTTC,CASSQDKGLLSYNEQFF
-,TRBV19,few,TRBJ1-2,TGTGCCAGTAGTCTGCAGGAGCGGGCAGGTGGCTACACCTTC,CASSLQERAGGYTF
-,TRBV11-2,-,TRBJ2-7,TGTGCCAGCAGCTTAAACTCAAACCCTTACGAGCAGTACTTC,CASSLNSNPYEQYF
TRBD1,TRBV2,-,TRBJ1-1,TGTGCCAGCAGTGTCCACAGGGGTGTCACTGAAGCTTTCTTT,CASSVHRGVTEAFF
TRBD2,TRBV29-1,-,TRBJ2-7,TGCAGCGTTGAAACAACTAGCGGGAGTAAGTACGAGCAGTACTTC,CSVETTSGSKYEQYF
TRBD1,TRBV4-3,-,TRBJ1-4,TGCGCCAGCAGCCAACAGCCGGGGACAGGGCGTGAAAAACTGTTTTTT,CASSQQPGTGREKLFF
TRBD1,TRBV19,-,TRBJ1-2,TGTGCCAGTAGTATAGGGACAGGGCCTTTGGGCTACACCTTC,CASSIGTGPLGYTF
TRBD1,TRBV28,-,TRBJ1-2,TGTGCCAGCAGTCGCGCAGGGGGCGTCGGAGATGGCTACACCTTC,CASSRAGGVGDGYTF
TRBD2,TRBV9,-,TRBJ2-1,TGTGCCAGCAGCGTAGCGTCTAGCGGGAGGGTCAATGAGCAGTTCTTC,CASSVASSGRVNEQFF
TRBD2,TRBV2,-,TRBJ2-7,TGTGCCAGCGGAGGACTAGTCTCCTACGAGCAGTACTTC,CASGGLVSYEQYF
TRBD1,TRBV6-5,-,TRBJ2-2,TGTGCCAGCAGTTGGACAGGTCCCACCGGGGAGCTGTTTTTT,CASSWTGPTGELFF
TRBD2,TRBV7-9,-,TRBJ2-3,TGTGCCACCTCCGGGACTAATGAGGATACGCAGTATTTT,CATSGTNEDTQYF
-,TRBV19,once,TRBJ1-5,TGTGCCAGTAGTATGTGGGTGGGGCAGGGAAAGGATCAGCCCCAGCATTTT,CASSMWVGQGKDQPQHF
TRBD2,TRBV29-1,-,TRBJ2-1,TGCAGCGCTGTGAGGACCCTTACTAGCGGGAGACACAATGAGCAGTTCTTC,CSAVRTLTSGRHNEQFF
TRBD1,TRBV5-4,-,TRBJ2-2,TGTGCCAGCAGCTTGGTTCAGGGGGCCGCCGGGGAGCTGTTTTTT,CASSLVQGAAGELFF
TRBD2,TRBV10-3,few,TRBJ2-1,TGTGCCATCAGTGCCACTAGCGCTAACAATGAGCAGTTCTTC,CAISATSANNEQFF
-,TRBV5-6,-,TRBJ2-5,TGTGCCAGCAGAGACTCGGGGGTTCCGGAGACCCAGTACTTC,CASRDSGVPETQYF
-,TRBV24-1,once,TRBJ1-1,TGTGCCACCTCACAGGGAGGGTACACTGAAGCTTTCTTT,CATSQGGYTEAFF
TRBD1,TRBV9,few,TRBJ1-1,TGTGCCAGCAGCGCCGGGACAGGTAACACTGAAGCTTTCTTT,CASSAGTGNTEAFF
-,TRBV2,-,TRBJ2-7,TGTGCCAGCAGGACGGGGGGTTACAGGGCGCAGTACTTC,CASRTGGYRAQYF
-,TRBV12-5,-,TRBJ1-2,TGTGCTAGTGGTTTGGGGGGCAGCTATGATGGCTACACCTTC,CASGLGGSYDGYTF
-,TRBV19,-,TRBJ1-1,TGTGCCAGTAGTCGTCACAGGGTCGAGACTGAAGCTTTCTTT,CASSRHRVETEAFF
TRBD1,TRBV3-1/TRBV3-2,-,TRBJ2-7,TGTGCCAGCAGCCCTTCGACAGGGGGCACCCACGAGCAGTACTTC,CASSPSTGGTHEQYF
TRBD1,TRBV19,-,TRBJ1-5,TGTGCCAGTAGTGCGGACAGGGACAGCAATCAGCCCCAGCATTTT,CASSADRDSNQPQHF
-,TRBV5-1,-,TRBJ2-7,TGCGCCAGCAGCTTAAGTCCGGGAACGGGCGAGCAGTACTTC,CASSLSPGTGEQYF
-,TRBV7-9,-,TRBJ2-2,TGTGCCAGCAGCTCCACAGGGACCGGGGAGCTGTTTTTT,CASSSTGTGELFF
-,TRBV4-2,-,TRBJ2-1,TGTGCCAGCAGCCAAGGAGGTCAGCGGGTAGCCAATGAGCAGTTCTTC,CASSQGGQRVANEQFF
TRBD1,TRBV2,once,TRBJ1-5,TGTGCCAGCAGTGAAGACACGACAGGGAATCAGCCCCAGCATTTT,CASSEDTTGNQPQHF
TRBD1,TRBV5-1,once,TRBJ1-4,TGCGCCAGCAGCCGCGACAGGGGGTTAGTCGAAAAACTGTTTTTT,CASSRDRGLVEKLFF
TRBD2,TRBV4-2,-,TRBJ2-5,TGTGCCAGCAGCCAAATAGCGGGAAAAGAGACCCAGTACTTC,CASSQIAGKETQYF
-,TRBV6-6,few,TRBJ1-3,TGTGCCAGCAGTTACTCGAGGCAGAACTCTGGAAACACCATATATTTT,CASSYSRQNSGNTIYF
-,TRBV19,-,TRBJ1-4,TGTGCCAGTAGCCGGACTAATGAAAAACTGTTTTTT,CASSRTNEKLFF
-,TRBV28,few,TRBJ1-1,TGTGCCAGCACCTTGACAGGGAACACTGAAGCTTTCTTT,CASTLTGNTEAFF
-,TRBV27,-,TRBJ2-7,TGTGCCAGCAGTTTATTAATGGGAGGAGTCTCCTACGAGCAGTACTTC,CASSLLMGGVSYEQYF
TRBD2,TRBV6-5,once,TRBJ2-7,TGTGCCAGCAGACCGGGACTATCCTCCTACGAGCAGTACTTC,CASRPGLSSYEQYF
TRBD2,TRBV6-5,-,TRBJ2-7,TGTGCCAGCAGCGTTTCGACTAGCGGGAACTACGAGCAGTACTTC,CASSVSTSGNYEQYF
-,TRBV18,-,TRBJ1-1,TGTGCCAGCTCACCTCCCCTTCGGAACACTGAAGCTTTCTTT,CASSPPLRNTEAFF
-,TRBV7-2,once,TRBJ1-6,TGTGCCAGCAGCTCCACCATGCGGGCGGATTCACCCCTCCACTTT,CASSSTMRADSPLHF
TRBD2,TRBV29-1,-,TRBJ2-1,TGCAGCGTTGATGTGGCGGGAGGGAATGAGCAGTTCTTC,CSVDVAGGNEQFF
TRBD1,TRBV9,few,TRBJ2-1,TGTGCCAGCAGCAGGGGACAGGGGGCGGGTAATGAGCAGTTCTTC,CASSRGQGAGNEQFF
TRBD2,TRBV27,-,TRBJ2-1,TGTGCCAGCAGCCGACTAGCGGGAAACCTCTACAATGAGCAGTTCTTC,CASSRLAGNLYNEQFF
-,TRBV7-9,-,TRBJ2-3,TGTGCCAGCAGCCCTACTACAGATACGCAGTATTTT,CASSPTTDTQYF
TRBD2,TRBV11-2,few,TRBJ2-4,TGTGCCAGCAGCATTGGGACTAGCGGGAGACTAGGGAACATTCAGTACTTC,CASSIGTSGRLGNIQYF